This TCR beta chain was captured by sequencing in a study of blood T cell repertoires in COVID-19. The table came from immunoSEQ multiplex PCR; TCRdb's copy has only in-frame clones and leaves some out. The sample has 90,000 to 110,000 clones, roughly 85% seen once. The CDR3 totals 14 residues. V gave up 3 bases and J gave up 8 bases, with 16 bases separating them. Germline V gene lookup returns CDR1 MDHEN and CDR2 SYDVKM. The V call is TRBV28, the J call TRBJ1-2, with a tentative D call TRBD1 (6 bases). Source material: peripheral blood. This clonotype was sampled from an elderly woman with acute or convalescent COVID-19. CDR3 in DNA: TGTGCCAGCAGTTTTGTCGGACAGTTCGAAGGCTACACCTTC. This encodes CASSFVGQFEGYTF.